This T cell receptor beta chain was recorded in a study of blood T cell repertoires in COVID-19. Study context: Researchers got acute and convalescent COVID-19 samples from the United States, Italy and Spain. PBMCs, B-cell-depleted T cells, or T cells were the source of the cDNA or gDNA that made up the material.

Original processing methods: Reference gene primers were amplified, and this amplification served to estimate nucleated cell counts. Libraries were prepared by immunoSEQ multiplex PCR; TCRdb keeps only in-frame clonotypes and omits some of them. V and J calls and clone size come straight from that table; D and trimming were deduced from the DNA. The data show about 250,000 clones, about 85% seen once. This CDR3 contains 15 residues. Germline V gives CDR1 LNHDA, CDR2 SQIVND (reference sequence). Trimming shortened V by 1 base and J by 3 bases, and 10 bases separated the two germline ends. This TCR was sampled from a man aged 18 to 35 with active or convalescent COVID-19. The sequencing sample was made of peripheral blood. The chain links TRBV19 to TRBJ1-5; D remains ambiguous. In DNA, the CDR3 is TGTGCCAGTAGTATAGTGGGCAGCCTCAATCAGCCCCAGCATTTT. Translated, it gives CASSIVGSLNQPQHF. The full variable domain, its missing parts supplied by reference TRBV19 and TRBJ1-5, is DGGITQSPKYLFRKEGQNVTLSCEQNLNHDAMYWYRQDPGQGLRLIYYSQIVNDFQKGDIAEGYSVSREKKESFPLTVTSAQKNPTAFYLCASSIVGSLNQPQHFGDGTRLSIL.